This paragraph covers one T cell receptor beta chain sequence. Other nucleotide sequences in the sample specify the same CDR3. These data belong to a study of blood T cell repertoires in COVID-19. Study-level information: Researchers got acute and convalescent COVID-19 samples from the United States, Italy and Spain. PBMCs, B-cell-depleted T cells, or T cells were the source of the cDNA or gDNA that made up the material.

Authors' processing steps: Researchers report that nucleated cell counts were estimated from reference gene primer amplification. Assay used: immunoSEQ multiplex PCR; TCRdb lists only in-frame clones, some missing. V and J calls and clone size are given by that table; D and trimming were obtained from the DNA. The sample lists more than 120,000 clones, roughly 90% occurring once. The CDR3 contains 15 residues. The V gene lost 3 bases and the J gene lost 5 bases, with 13 bases spanning the gap. Germline CDR1 is SGHAT and CDR2 is FQNNGV. The sequenced sample was peripheral blood. The receptor was isolated from a human donor in a cohort sampled during active COVID-19. The V gene is TRBV11-2, the J gene TRBJ2-2, with D tentatively TRBD1 (6 bases). The CDR3 DNA reads TGTGCCAGCAGCTTGTCCCAGGGGTTTACCGGGGAGCTGTTTTTT. It codes for CASSLSQGFTGELFF.